Sequencing of this TCR beta chain was carried out in a study of cytotoxic CD8 clonotypes in ibrutinib-treated CLL. Study overall: The subjects consisted of approximately twelve relapsed/refractory and 15 treatment-naive individuals, with 17 to 18 IGHV unmutated.

The sequencing depth, 1 in 200,000 to 1 in 1 million T cells, was the target. Generated by immunoSEQ multiplex PCR, the TCRdb table keeps only in-frame clones and is missing some. The table includes tens of thousands of clones, 75% to 90% detected once. The CDR3 contains 15 residues. Germline assignment: CDR1 SGDLS and CDR2 YYNGEE. V lost 3 bases and J 6 bases, leaving 18 bases between the germline ends. Worth noting for this clone: Its cognate antigen is unknown.

Study-wide points: Stable or contracted on treatment, public clonotypes were also uncommon. Clonality at baseline surpassed age-matched healthy donors and tracked circulating CD8+ T-cell counts.

The gene calls are TRBV9 and TRBJ1-2, with a possible D match to TRBD1 (5 bases). Specimen: PBMCs, collected after 24 months of ibrutinib treatment. This receptor was identified in a human donor with chronic lymphocytic leukemia. The CDR3 DNA sequence: TGTGCCAGCAGCGACGCCCCAGGGAATTATAATGGCTACACCTTC. It encodes CASSDAPGNYNGYTF.